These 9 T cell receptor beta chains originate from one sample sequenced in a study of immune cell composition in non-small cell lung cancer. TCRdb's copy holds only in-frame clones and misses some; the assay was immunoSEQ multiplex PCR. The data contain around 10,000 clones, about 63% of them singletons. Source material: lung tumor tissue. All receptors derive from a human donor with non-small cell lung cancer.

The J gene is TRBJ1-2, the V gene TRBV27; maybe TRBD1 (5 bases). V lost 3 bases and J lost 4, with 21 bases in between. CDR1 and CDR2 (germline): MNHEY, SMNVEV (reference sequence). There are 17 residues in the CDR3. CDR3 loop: CASSFLSGTSGFYGYTF. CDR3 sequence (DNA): TGTGCCAGCAGTTTTTTATCTGGGACGAGCGGATTCTATGGCTACACCTTC.

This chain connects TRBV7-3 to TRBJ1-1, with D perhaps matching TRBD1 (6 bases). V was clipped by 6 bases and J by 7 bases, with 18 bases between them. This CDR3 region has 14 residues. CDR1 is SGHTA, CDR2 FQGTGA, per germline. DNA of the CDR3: TGTGCCAGCAGTACAGGGCTCGCGGCGGTTGAAGCTTTCTTT. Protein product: CASSTGLAAVEAFF.

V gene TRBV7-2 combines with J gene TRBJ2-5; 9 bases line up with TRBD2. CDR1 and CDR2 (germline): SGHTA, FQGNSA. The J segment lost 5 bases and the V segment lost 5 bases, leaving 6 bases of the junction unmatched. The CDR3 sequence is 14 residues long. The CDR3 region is CASSPIAGVETQYF. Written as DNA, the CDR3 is TGTGCCAGCAGCCCAATAGCGGGGGTGGAGACCCAGTACTTC.

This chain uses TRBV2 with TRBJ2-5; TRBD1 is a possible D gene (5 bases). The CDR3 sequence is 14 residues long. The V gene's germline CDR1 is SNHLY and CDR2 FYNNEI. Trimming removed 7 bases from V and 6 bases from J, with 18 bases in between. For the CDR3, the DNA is TGTGCCAGCACCCTGATGGGGCAGGGCCAGACCCAGTACTTC. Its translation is CASTLMGQGQTQYF.

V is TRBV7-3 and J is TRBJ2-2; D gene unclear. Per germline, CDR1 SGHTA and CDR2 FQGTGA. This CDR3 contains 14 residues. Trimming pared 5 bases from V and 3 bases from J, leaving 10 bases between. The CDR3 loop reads CASSIKSDTGELFF. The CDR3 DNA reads TGTGCCAGCAGCATAAAAAGCGACACCGGGGAGCTGTTTTTT.

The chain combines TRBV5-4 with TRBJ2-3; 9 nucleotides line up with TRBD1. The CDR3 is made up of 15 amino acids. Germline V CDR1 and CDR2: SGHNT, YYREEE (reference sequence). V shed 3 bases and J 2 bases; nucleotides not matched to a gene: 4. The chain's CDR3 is CASSWTGAPTDTQYF. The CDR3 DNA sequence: TGTGCCAGCAGCTGGACAGGGGCCCCCACAGATACGCAGTATTTT.

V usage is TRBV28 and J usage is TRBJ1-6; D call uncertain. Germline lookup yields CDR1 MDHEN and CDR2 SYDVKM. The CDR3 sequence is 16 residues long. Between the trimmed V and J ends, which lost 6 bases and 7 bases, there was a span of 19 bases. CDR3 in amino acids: CASSIPNGSNNSPLHF. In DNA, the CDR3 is TGTGCCAGCAGCATACCAAATGGCTCCAACAATTCACCCCTCCACTTT.

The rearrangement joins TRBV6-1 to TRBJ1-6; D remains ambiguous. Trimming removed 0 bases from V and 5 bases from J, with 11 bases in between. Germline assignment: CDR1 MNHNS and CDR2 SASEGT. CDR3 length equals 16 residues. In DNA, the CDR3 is TGTGCCAGCAGTGAAGCAGTGGGTAGGGATAATTCACCCCTCCACTTT. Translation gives CASSEAVGRDNSPLHF.

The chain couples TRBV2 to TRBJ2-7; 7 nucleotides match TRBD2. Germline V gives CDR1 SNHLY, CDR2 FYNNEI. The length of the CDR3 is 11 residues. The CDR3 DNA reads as TGTGGGGGAGGGGCTGGGTCAACCCAGTACTTC. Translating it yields CGGGAGSTQYF.